The clone carrying this TCR beta chain appeared a single time. These data originate in a study of T cell responses to AZD1222 COVID-19 vaccine. V lost 2 bases, J lost 2 bases, and 3 bases stayed unmatched. Germline V CDR1 and CDR2: MDHEN, SYDVKM. This CDR3 region has 15 residues. Assay: immunoSEQ multiplex PCR; the TCRdb copy retains only in-frame clones and omits some. The sample holds over 65,000 clones, about 90% seen once. The chain recombines TRBV28 with TRBJ2-7; 10 bases fit TRBD2. Sequenced material: peripheral blood, taken on day 0 of AZD1222 vaccination. This TCR was recovered from an adult in good health. CDR3 sequence reads: CASSLELAGPYEQYF. CDR3 DNA sequence: TGTGCCAGCAGTTTAGAACTAGCGGGGCCCTACGAGCAGTACTTC.